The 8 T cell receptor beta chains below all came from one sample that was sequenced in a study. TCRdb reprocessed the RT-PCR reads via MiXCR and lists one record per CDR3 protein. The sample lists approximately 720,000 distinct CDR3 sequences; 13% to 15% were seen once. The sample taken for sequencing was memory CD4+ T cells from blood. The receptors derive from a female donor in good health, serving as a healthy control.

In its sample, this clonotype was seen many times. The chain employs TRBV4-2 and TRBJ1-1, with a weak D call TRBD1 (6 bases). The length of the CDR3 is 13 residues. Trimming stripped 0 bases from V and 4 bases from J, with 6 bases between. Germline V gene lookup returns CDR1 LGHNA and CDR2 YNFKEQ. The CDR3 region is CASSQEGGTEAFF. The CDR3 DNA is TGTGCCAGCAGCCAAGAAGGGGGCACTGAAGCTTTCTTT.

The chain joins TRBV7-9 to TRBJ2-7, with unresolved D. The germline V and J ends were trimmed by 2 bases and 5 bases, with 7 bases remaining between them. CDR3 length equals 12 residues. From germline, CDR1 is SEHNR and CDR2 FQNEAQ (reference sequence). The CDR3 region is CASSLIRDEQYF. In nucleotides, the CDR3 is TGTGCCAGCAGCTTAATAAGGGACGAGCAGTACTTC.

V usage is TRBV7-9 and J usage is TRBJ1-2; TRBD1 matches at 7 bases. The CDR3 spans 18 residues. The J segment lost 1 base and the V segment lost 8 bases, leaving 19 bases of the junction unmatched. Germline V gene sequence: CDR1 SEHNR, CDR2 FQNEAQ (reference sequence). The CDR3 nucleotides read TGTGCCAGCGTCAGATCGCGATCGGACAGGAATTATAACTATGGCTACACCTTC. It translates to CASVRSRSDRNYNYGYTF.

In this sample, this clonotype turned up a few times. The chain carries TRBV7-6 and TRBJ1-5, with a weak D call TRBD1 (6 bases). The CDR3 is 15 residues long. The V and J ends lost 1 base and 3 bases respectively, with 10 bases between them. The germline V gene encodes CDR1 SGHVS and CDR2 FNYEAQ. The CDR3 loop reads CASSLGTGPNQPQHF. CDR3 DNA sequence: TGTGCCAGCAGCTTAGGAACAGGGCCCAATCAGCCCCAGCATTTT.

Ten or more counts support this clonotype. The CDR3 nucleotides are TGCAGTGCCGCCGTTGCAGTTGAGCAGTTCTTC. Translation: CSAAVAVEQFF. The chain recombines TRBV20-1 with TRBJ2-1, with D unresolved. The germline V gene encodes CDR1 DFQATT and CDR2 SNEGSKA (reference sequence). V lost 6 bases and J lost 9, with 12 bases in between. CDR3 length: 11 residues.

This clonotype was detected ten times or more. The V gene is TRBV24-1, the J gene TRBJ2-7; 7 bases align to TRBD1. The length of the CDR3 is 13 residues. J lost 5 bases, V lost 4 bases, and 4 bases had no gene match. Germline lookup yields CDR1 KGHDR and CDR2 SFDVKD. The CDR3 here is CATSEQGRDEQYF. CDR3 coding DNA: TGTGCCACCAGTGAACAGGGGCGGGACGAGCAGTACTTC.

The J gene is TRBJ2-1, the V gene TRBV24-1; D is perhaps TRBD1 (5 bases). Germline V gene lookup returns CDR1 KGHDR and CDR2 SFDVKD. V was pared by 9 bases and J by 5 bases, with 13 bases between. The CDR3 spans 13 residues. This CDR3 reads CATGQGKNNEQFF. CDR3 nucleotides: TGTGCCACCGGGCAGGGAAAAAACAATGAGCAGTTCTTC.

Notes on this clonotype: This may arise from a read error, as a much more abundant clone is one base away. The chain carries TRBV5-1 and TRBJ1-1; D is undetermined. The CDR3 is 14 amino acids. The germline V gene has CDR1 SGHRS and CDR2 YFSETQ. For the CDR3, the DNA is TGCGCCAGCAGCTCCGAACCACAGAACGCTGAAGCTTTCTTT. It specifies CASSSEPQNAEAFF.